These T cell receptor beta chains were read from a single sample in a study of blood T cell repertoires in COVID-19. TCRdb's copy holds only in-frame clones and misses some; the assay was immunoSEQ multiplex PCR. The repertoire holds about 360,000 clones, with 80% to 90% as singletons. The sequenced material came from PBMCs or T cells enriched from blood (not recorded which). All receptors come from a man between 25 and 39 years old who had recovered from COVID-19. CDR3s include the opening cysteine and the closing phenylalanine or tryptophan. A D gene is named only where the DNA matches it firmly. Clone size appears in some rows only: once, few, many, or a class for an expanded clone.

J: TRBJ1-1
D: .
size: .
V: TRBV4-2
CDR3: CASSPSGRARTEAFF
DNA: TGTGCCAGCAGCCCAAGCGGGAGGGCCCGAACTGAAGCTTTCTTT

J: TRBJ1-2
D: TRBD1
size: .
V: TRBV2
CDR3: CASSERGHDYGYTF
DNA: TGTGCCAGCAGTGAAAGGGGGCACGACTATGGCTACACCTTC

J: TRBJ2-3
D: TRBD2
size: .
V: TRBV7-2
CDR3: CASSPPGGGPADTQYF
DNA: TGTGCCAGCAGCCCCCCTGGGGGGGGACCGGCGGATACGCAGTATTTT

J: TRBJ2-7
D: .
size: once
V: TRBV18
CDR3: CASSWDTDYEQYF
DNA: TGTGCCAGCTCGTGGGACACCGACTACGAGCAGTACTTC

J: TRBJ2-2
D: TRBD2
size: few
V: TRBV7-9
CDR3: CASSRASGGESTNTGELFF
DNA: TGTGCCAGCAGCCGCGCTAGCGGGGGAGAATCTACGAACACCGGGGAGCTGTTTTTT

J: TRBJ1-6
D: .
size: .
V: TRBV6-1
CDR3: CASSEYGSLAGNSPLHF
DNA: TGTGCCAGCAGTGAATATGGAAGTTTAGCGGGTAATTCACCCCTCCACTTT

J: TRBJ2-7
D: TRBD1
size: .
V: TRBV3-1/TRBV3-2
CDR3: CASSFRQGAGEQYF
DNA: TGTGCCAGCAGCTTCCGACAGGGGGCCGGTGAGCAGTACTTC

J: TRBJ2-7
D: .
size: .
V: TRBV7-2
CDR3: CASSLVAGLESEQYF
DNA: TGTGCCAGCAGCTTAGTTGCAGGTTTAGAATCCGAGCAGTACTTC

J: TRBJ2-2
D: TRBD1
size: once
V: TRBV5-1
CDR3: CASSPGGILNTGELFF
DNA: TGCGCCAGCAGCCCAGGGGGTATACTGAACACCGGGGAGCTGTTTTTT

J: TRBJ2-7
D: .
size: once
V: TRBV27
CDR3: CASSLFRTVSGAEQYF
DNA: TGTGCCAGCAGTTTATTCCGGACAGTGTCGGGTGCGGAGCAGTACTTC

J: TRBJ1-4
D: TRBD1
size: .
V: TRBV12-3/TRBV12-4
CDR3: CASRRQGEEKLFF
DNA: TGTGCCAGCAGAAGACAGGGGGAAGAAAAACTGTTTTTT

J: TRBJ1-5
D: .
size: .
V: TRBV11-2
CDR3: CASSLRGSQPQHF
DNA: TGTGCCAGCAGCTTACGAGGAAGTCAGCCCCAGCATTTT

J: TRBJ2-2
D: .
size: .
V: TRBV3-1/TRBV3-2
CDR3: CASSRGNPSGGAANTGELFF
DNA: TGTGCCAGCAGCCGAGGAAACCCTTCCGGGGGAGCAGCGAACACCGGGGAGCTGTTTTTT

J: TRBJ1-1
D: .
size: .
V: TRBV18
CDR3: CASSPDEVNTEAFF
DNA: TGTGCCAGCTCACCCGACGAGGTAAACACTGAAGCTTTCTTT

J: TRBJ1-1
D: .
size: .
V: TRBV30
CDR3: CAWSVYRRRTEAFF
DNA: TGTGCCTGGAGTGTATACAGGCGACGAACTGAAGCTTTCTTT

J: TRBJ1-3
D: TRBD1
size: .
V: TRBV29-1
CDR3: CSAGTDHNSGNTIYF
DNA: TGCAGCGCCGGGACAGACCACAACTCTGGAAACACCATATATTTT

J: TRBJ2-7
D: TRBD2
size: .
V: TRBV30
CDR3: CAWSVGAGGSDEQYF
DNA: TGTGCCTGGAGTGTAGGAGCGGGGGGTTCCGACGAGCAGTACTTC

J: TRBJ1-2
D: .
size: .
V: TRBV6-5
CDR3: CASSFTPREDGYTF
DNA: TGTGCCAGCAGCTTTACCCCCAGGGAAGATGGCTACACCTTC

J: TRBJ1-3
D: .
size: .
V: TRBV5-1
CDR3: CASSGGTALPGNTIYF
DNA: TGCGCCAGCAGCGGCGGGACGGCCTTGCCCGGAAACACCATATATTTT

J: TRBJ1-1
D: TRBD1
size: .
V: TRBV9
CDR3: CASSVGDRGYTEAFF
DNA: TGTGCCAGCAGCGTAGGTGACAGGGGATACACTGAAGCTTTCTTT

J: TRBJ1-2
D: .
size: .
V: TRBV5-5
CDR3: CASSLGGGANYGYTF
DNA: TGTGCCAGCAGCTTGGGCGGGGGAGCTAACTATGGCTACACCTTC

J: TRBJ1-2
D: .
size: once
V: TRBV7-6
CDR3: CASSPDGRTGGEVGYTF
DNA: TGTGCCAGCAGCCCGGACGGAAGAACGGGGGGAGAGGTTGGCTACACCTTC

J: TRBJ1-3
D: TRBD1
size: .
V: TRBV19
CDR3: CASSSRQGRAARPGNTIYF
DNA: TGTGCCAGTAGTTCAAGACAGGGGAGAGCCGCCAGGCCTGGAAACACCATATATTTT

J: TRBJ1-3
D: .
size: once
V: TRBV6-5
CDR3: CASSYSVGDFGTIYF
DNA: TGTGCCAGCAGTTACTCGGTCGGGGATTTTGGCACCATATATTTT

J: TRBJ2-1
D: .
size: once
V: TRBV3-1/TRBV3-2
CDR3: CASSQSSGNEQFF
DNA: TGTGCCAGCAGCCAATCCTCAGGGAATGAGCAGTTCTTC

J: TRBJ1-5
D: .
size: .
V: TRBV21-1
CDR3: CASSNPGQGARKGNQPQHF
DNA: TGTGCCAGCAGCAACCCGGGACAGGGGGCCCGTAAGGGCAATCAGCCCCAGCATTTT

J: TRBJ2-3
D: TRBD1
size: once
V: TRBV11-2
CDR3: CASSESRQGSTQYF
DNA: TGTGCCAGCAGCGAGTCCCGACAGGGAAGTACGCAGTATTTT

J: TRBJ1-4
D: .
size: once
V: TRBV27
CDR3: CASREGVNEKLFF
DNA: TGTGCCAGCCGTGAGGGGGTTAATGAAAAACTGTTTTTT

J: TRBJ2-7
D: TRBD1
size: .
V: TRBV9
CDR3: CASSVETGGYEQYF
DNA: TGTGCCAGCAGCGTGGAGACAGGGGGCTACGAGCAGTACTTC

J: TRBJ2-1
D: TRBD2
size: .
V: TRBV5-1
CDR3: CASRIAGGPRNEQFF
DNA: TGCGCCAGCAGAATAGCGGGGGGGCCTAGGAATGAGCAGTTCTTC

J: TRBJ1-2
D: .
size: few
V: TRBV4-1
CDR3: CASSQVPGLDYGYTF
DNA: TGCGCCAGCAGCCAGGTCCCGGGACTGGACTATGGCTACACCTTC

J: TRBJ1-1
D: TRBD1
size: .
V: TRBV5-1
CDR3: CASSSTGVPEAFF
DNA: TGCGCCAGCAGCTCCACAGGGGTCCCTGAAGCTTTCTTT

J: TRBJ2-7
D: .
size: .
V: TRBV5-5
CDR3: CASSPGFSSYEQYF
DNA: TGTGCCAGCAGCCCCGGGTTTAGCTCCTACGAGCAGTACTTC

J: TRBJ1-2
D: .
size: once
V: TRBV27
CDR3: CASSNTRGGYTF
DNA: TGTGCCAGCAGTAATACCCGCGGGGGCTACACCTTC

J: TRBJ1-5
D: TRBD1
size: few
V: TRBV25-1
CDR3: CASSGRGNQPQHF
DNA: TGTGCCAGCAGTGGCAGGGGGAATCAGCCCCAGCATTTT

J: TRBJ1-4
D: .
size: .
V: TRBV9
CDR3: CASSKGRQSNEKLFF
DNA: TGTGCCAGCAGCAAGGGGCGACAGTCTAATGAAAAACTGTTTTTT

J: TRBJ2-5
D: TRBD1
size: .
V: TRBV7-2
CDR3: CASSPRTGIVTQYF
DNA: TGTGCCAGCAGCCCGCGGACAGGGATAGTGACCCAGTACTTC

J: TRBJ1-4
D: .
size: .
V: TRBV23-1
CDR3: CASNSTGEKLFF
DNA: TGCGCCAGCAATTCTACAGGTGAAAAACTGTTTTTT

J: TRBJ2-7
D: .
size: .
V: TRBV20-1
CDR3: CSAAGVYEQYF
DNA: TGCAGTGCTGCCGGAGTCTACGAGCAGTACTTC

J: TRBJ2-5
D: .
size: .
V: TRBV10-2
CDR3: CASSLWGEETQYF
DNA: TGCGCCAGCAGTCTGTGGGGAGAAGAGACCCAGTACTTC

J: TRBJ2-7
D: .
size: .
V: TRBV25-1
CDR3: CASSPGYYEQYF
DNA: TGTGCCAGCAGTCCAGGGTACTACGAGCAGTACTTC

J: TRBJ2-7
D: .
size: .
V: TRBV24-1
CDR3: CATSDQQTYEQYF
DNA: TGTGCCACCAGTGACCAACAGACCTACGAGCAGTACTTC